This T cell receptor (beta chain) comes out of a study of identical twins. In this sample, this clonotype turned up a few times. TCRdb processed the 5' RACE reads anew with MiXCR; each CDR3 protein has one entry. Here the sample spans some 500,000 distinct CDR3 sequences, around an eighth being singletons. Separately, the same data were catalogued under a study of yellow fever vaccine responses in identical twins.

This receptor was taken from a woman younger than 35 in good health. Sequencing was done on a sample of CD4+ T cells sorted from blood.

The CDR3 is CASSSWTDEAFF. The CDR3 DNA sequence: TGTGCCAGCAGTTCTTGGACAGACGAAGCTTTCTTT. V is TRBV12-3 or TRBV12-4 and J is TRBJ1-1, with D possibly matching TRBD1 (6 bases). This CDR3 comprises 12 residues. V was pared by 4 bases and J by 8 bases, with 11 bases between.